This T cell receptor (beta chain) was identified in a study of Tregs in tolerant kidney transplant recipients. On this clone: Its antigen is as yet unknown.

V was clipped by 6 bases and J by 6 bases, with 13 bases between them. This CDR3 contains 13 residues. In germline, CDR1 is SGHDT, CDR2 YYEEEE. Related graft donors supplied nonmyeloablative bone marrow transplants, and mixed chimerism was transient. CD4+CD25+CD127- Tregs, CD4+CD25- non-Tregs, CD4 and CD8 cells were sorted. TCRdb keeps only in-frame clones here, not all; method: immunoSEQ multiplex PCR. The table shows roughly 52,000 clones, with approximately 90% occurring only once. Findings of the study overall: For some patients, primers changed over time, blocking nucleotide-level comparison. No direct test of biological reproducibility was done here. Validation in larger populations is needed because few patients were studied.

The chain carries TRBV5-6 and TRBJ1-5, with no clear D. The sequence was obtained from a human patient who received a combined kidney and bone marrow transplant. T cells may partly derive from the graft donor. Here the sequenced sample was CD8+ T cells from blood (PBMCs), taken 24 months after the transplant. CDR3 residues: CASTIGRVQPQHF. The CDR3 bases are TGTGCCAGCACCATTGGGAGGGTTCAGCCCCAGCATTTT.